Listed here are 11 T cell receptor beta chains from one sample, sequenced in a study of human T cells and chemical hapten exposure. TCRdb reanalysed the RACE reads using MiXCR and keeps one entry per CDR3 protein. Altogether some 340,000 distinct CDR3 sequences are present, approximately 6.3% being singletons, with the ten largest covering 8% to 9%. Time point reported: patch test 1, 2 weeks after DPC sensitization. Treatment meaning: therapeutic diphenylcyclopropenone sensitization with weekly scalp DPC. Sequenced here: whole blood, sampled in connection with sensitization to the hapten diphenylcyclopropenone (DPC). These receptors all stem from a woman between 18 and 30 years old with alopecia areata. Some clones in this sample may be carry-over from other donors' samples.

This clonotype was detected many times. The chain carries TRBV4-3 and TRBJ1-1; TRBD1 agrees at 7 bases. The V gene end was trimmed by 0 bases and the J gene end by 9 bases; junction bases not matched to a gene: 7. CDR3 size: 14 residues. The germline V gene encodes CDR1 LGHNA and CDR2 YSLEER. The CDR3 nucleotides are TGCGCCAGCAGCCAAGAGACAGGGTACGGAAAAGCTTTCTTT. Its protein is CASSQETGYGKAFF.

This clonotype was counted many times. This chain uses TRBV12-3 or TRBV12-4 with TRBJ2-4; D ambiguous. The CDR3 has 14 amino acids. The ends were cut back, 1 base at V and 7 bases at J, with 11 bases in the middle. The CDR3 region is CASSLEGGANIQYF. The CDR3 bases are TGTGCCAGCAGTTTAGAGGGTGGTGCGAACATTCAGTACTTC.

The chain is built from TRBV20-1 and TRBJ1-2; D is undetermined. The CDR3 covers 11 residues. Germline CDR1 DFQATT, CDR2 SNEGSKA (reference sequence). Trimming removed 3 bases at V and 6 bases at J, with 8 bases between. In DNA, the CDR3 is TGCAGTGCTAGTCGCATGGATGGCTACACCTTC. The encoded protein is CSASRMDGYTF.

This clonotype was counted between two and nine times. This chain connects TRBV4-2 to TRBJ2-7; D is possibly TRBD1 (6 bases). V gave up 3 bases and J gave up 5 bases, with 11 bases separating them. CDR3 length equals 13 residues. Germline CDR1 is LGHNA and CDR2 is YNFKEQ. CDR3 bases: TGTGCCAGCAGCCAGGCCACAGGGAACGAGCAGTACTTC. Translating gives CASSQATGNEQYF.

The chain links TRBV7-9 to TRBJ1-4; D may be TRBD1 (5 bases). V was cut by 4 bases and J by 4 bases, with 13 bases left in between. The CDR3 spans 15 residues. Germline V CDR1 and CDR2: SEHNR, FQNEAQ (reference sequence). The CDR3 loop is CASSSGTVINEKLFF. Here the CDR3 DNA reads TGTGCCAGCAGCTCCGGGACGGTGATTAATGAAAAACTGTTTTTT. The whole variable domain, filled in from reference TRBV7-9 and TRBJ1-4, reads DTGVSQNPRHKITKRGQNVTFRCDPISEHNRLYWYRQTLGQGPEFLTYFQNEAQLEKSRLLSDRFSAERPKGSFSTLEIQRTEQGDSAMYLCASSSGTVINEKLFFGSGTQLSVL.

The V gene is TRBV3-1, the J gene TRBJ2-5; D not certain. The CDR3 spans 14 residues. Trimming stripped 0 bases from V and 4 bases from J, with 9 bases between. Germline CDR1 is LGHDT and CDR2 is YNNKEL (reference sequence). The CDR3 sequence: CASSQDDRRETQYF. As DNA, the CDR3 is TGTGCCAGCAGCCAAGATGATCGTCGAGAGACCCAGTACTTC.

The chain recombines TRBV7-2 with TRBJ2-5; D may correspond to TRBD1 or TRBD2 (5 bases each). The ends were cut back, 0 bases at V and 5 bases at J, with 13 bases in the middle. Germline assignment: CDR1 SGHTA and CDR2 FQGNSA. The CDR3 covers 15 residues. The DNA for the CDR3 is TGTGCCAGCAGCTTAGCGACCGGGGCGTACGAGACCCAGTACTTC. Its translation is CASSLATGAYETQYF.

In its sample, this clonotype was seen once. The V gene is TRBV4-3, the J gene TRBJ1-1; D perhaps matches TRBD1 (5 bases). The CDR3 spans 16 residues. Germline V gene data show CDR1 as LGHNA and CDR2 as YSLEER. Trimming left V 0 bases short and J 6 bases short, with 17 bases between. CDR3: CASSQDPDGGISEAFF. For the CDR3, the DNA is TGCGCCAGCAGCCAAGATCCTGATGGGGGAATTTCTGAAGCTTTCTTT.

The table lists this clonotype with a few counts. CDR3: CASSLATNGYTF. The CDR3 DNA follows: TGTGCCAGCAGCTTAGCTACAAATGGCTACACCTTC. The rearrangement joins TRBV7-2 to TRBJ1-2; D is unresolved. Germline assignment: CDR1 SGHTA and CDR2 FQGNSA. V was clipped by 0 bases and J by 6 bases, with 5 bases between them. The CDR3 loop spans 12 amino acids.

J is TRBJ2-6 and V is TRBV6-2 or TRBV6-3; D gene uncertain. CDR3 length: 14 residues. Germline V gene lookup returns CDR1 MNHEY and CDR2 SVGEGT. V was cut by 1 base and J by 5 bases, with 6 bases left in between. The chain's CDR3 is CASSYFPRANVLTF. CDR3 DNA: TGTGCCAGCAGTTACTTCCCTAGGGCCAACGTCCTGACTTTC.

This clonotype was detected many times. This chain joins TRBV2 and TRBJ2-3; 8 bases match TRBD1. CDR1 is SNHLY, CDR2 FYNNEI, per germline. This CDR3 has 13 amino acids. V gave up 7 bases and J gave up 2 bases; unmatched junction bases: 2. The CDR3 protein is CASNRGITDTQYF. The CDR3 DNA sequence: TGTGCCAGCAACAGGGGGATCACAGATACGCAGTATTTT. The whole variable domain, remainder taken from reference TRBV2 and TRBJ2-3, is EPEVTQTPSHQVTQMGQEVILRCVPISNHLYFYWYRQILGQKVEFLVSFYNNEISEKSEIFDDQFSVERPDGSNFTLKIRSTKLEDSAMYFCASNRGITDTQYFGPGTRLTVL.